This paragraph reports one T cell receptor (beta chain). Its antigen is not yet known. No quality values exist for individual bases; no much larger clone is one base distant. The CDR3, from cysteine to phenylalanine, totals 15 residues. Just the 45-base CDR3 DNA is kept, in frame starting at base 1. Germline trimming: 3 bases from V, 1 base from J; junction bases outside gene matches: 5. CDR1 and CDR2 are read off the germline V gene as MGHRA and YSYEKL. The record originates from a study of CD8+ T cells in alopecia areata (dated by TCRdb to 2017 to 2018). The study in broad terms: The treated patients took part in an open-label pilot trial in which moderate-to-severe alopecia areata was treated with oral tofacitinib at 5 to 10 mg twice daily. Patients stayed on tofacitinib for 6 to 18 months and then had 6 months of follow-up off drug so that delayed response and recurrence could be assessed. High-throughput TCRbeta sequencing was used to examine T cell clonal expansion in alopecia areata in both the C3H/HeJ mouse model and human patients. On the human side, TCRbeta sequencing was run on scalp tissue and on sorted CD4+ and CD8+ peripheral blood T cells from healthy controls and from alopecia areata patients with either patchy or totalis/universalis disease. Biopsies were taken from tofacitinib-treated patients at baseline and at 4 and 24 weeks of treatment, and a later scalp biopsy was taken in several of the tofacitinib-treated patients. Scalp clonality was compared among normal scalp (n=4), patchy alopecia areata scalp (n=8), and alopecia totalis/universalis scalp (n=8). RNA was extracted with the PAXgene miRNA kit for fixed scalp, the miRNeasy kit for PBMCs, and the RNeasy kit for mouse skin. TCRbeta CDR3 regions were amplified by immunoSEQ multiplex PCR with 35 Vbeta forward and 13 Jbeta reverse primers.

Study-level results and caveats: Scalp TCR repertoire analysis is complicated because resident alphabeta T cells in normal human skin are also sequenced, whereas mouse skin is dominated by gammadelta T cells. Shared TCR sequences between patients were less evident than in mice, which may be partly attributable to HLA diversity in the patient population. Lesional scalp, especially in alopecia totalis/universalis, showed higher clonality and more expanded CD8+ clones than normal scalp, suggesting antigenic drive.

What the time point label conveys for this sample: baseline before oral tofacitinib. Lesional scalp punch biopsies and peripheral blood were collected from alopecia areata patients. PBMCs were isolated by density centrifugation and stained for CD3, CD4 and CD8, and CD4+ and CD8+ T cells were sorted on a FACSAria. To prepare the library, the immunoSEQ multiplex PCR assay was applied. RNA was extracted from all samples and reverse transcribed into cDNA as template for TCR sequencing. SuperScript III was used to make first-strand cDNA, primed with a 2:1 mix of oligo-dT and random hexamers. A synthetic immune receptor repertoire was used to measure amplification bias, and any remaining bias was corrected computationally. Per the authors' processing: Raw reads were preprocessed to remove errors, and CDR3 was defined by IMGT conventions from the conserved cysteine to phenylalanine. Clonality was computed as 1 minus the Shannon entropy, with the entropy normalized by log2 of the number of productive unique TCRs. Scalp TCRbeta sequences were cross-referenced with sorted blood CD4 and CD8 repertoires so that the CD4 or CD8 identity of scalp clones could be inferred. Held by TCRdb, this immuneACCESS table contains in-frame sequences only and omits some clones. Under half of the omission traces to an unresolved V gene where checked; the cause of the rest is unknown. Clonal size and the V and J genes are those of that table, whereas D and trimming came from the DNA. This sample gives about 180,000 clones in total; 50% to 60% of them show up just once. Of the sample, around 15% is held by the ten largest clones.

Sequenced here: CD4+ T cells sorted from blood, sampled at week 0. This sequence was found in a human donor with alopecia areata. The chain joins TRBV4-1 to TRBJ1-1, and TRBD1 aligns with 7 junction nucleotides. The DNA reads TGCGCCAGCAGCCATCCCAGGGGGACGAACACTGAAGCTTTCTTT. This translates into CASSHPRGTNTEAFF.